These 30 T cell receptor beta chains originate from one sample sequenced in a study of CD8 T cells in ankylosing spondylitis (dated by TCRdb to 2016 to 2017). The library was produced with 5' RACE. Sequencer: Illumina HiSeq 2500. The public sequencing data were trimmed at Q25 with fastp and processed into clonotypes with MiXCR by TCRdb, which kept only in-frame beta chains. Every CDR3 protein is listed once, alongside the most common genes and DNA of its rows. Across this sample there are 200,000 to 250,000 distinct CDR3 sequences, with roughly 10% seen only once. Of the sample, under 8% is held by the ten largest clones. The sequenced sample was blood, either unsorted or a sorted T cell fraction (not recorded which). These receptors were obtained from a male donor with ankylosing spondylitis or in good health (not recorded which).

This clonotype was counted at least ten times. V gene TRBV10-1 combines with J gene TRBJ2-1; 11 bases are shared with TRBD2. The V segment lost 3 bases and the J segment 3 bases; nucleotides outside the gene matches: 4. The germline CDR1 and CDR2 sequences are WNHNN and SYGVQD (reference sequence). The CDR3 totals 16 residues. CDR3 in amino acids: CASSELAGANYNEQFF. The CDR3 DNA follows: TGCGCCAGCAGTGAACTAGCGGGGGCAAACTACAATGAGCAGTTCTTC.

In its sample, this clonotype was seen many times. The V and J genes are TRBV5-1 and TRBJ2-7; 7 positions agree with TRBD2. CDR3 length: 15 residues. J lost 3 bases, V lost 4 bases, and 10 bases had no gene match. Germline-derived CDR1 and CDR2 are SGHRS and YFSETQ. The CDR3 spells CASSGYGTTIYEQYF. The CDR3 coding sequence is TGCGCCAGCAGCGGCTATGGGACTACCATCTACGAGCAGTACTTC.

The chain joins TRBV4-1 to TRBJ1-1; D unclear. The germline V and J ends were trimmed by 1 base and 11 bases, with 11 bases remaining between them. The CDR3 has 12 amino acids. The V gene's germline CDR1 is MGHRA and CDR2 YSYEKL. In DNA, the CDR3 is TGCGCCAGCAGCCAAGTGGGCCTGACGGCTTTCTTT. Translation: CASSQVGLTAFF.

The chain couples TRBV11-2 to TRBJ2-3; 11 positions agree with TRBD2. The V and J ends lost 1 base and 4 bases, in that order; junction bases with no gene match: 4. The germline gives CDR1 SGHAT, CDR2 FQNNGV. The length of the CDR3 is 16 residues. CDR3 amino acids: CASSLVTSGSSDTQYF. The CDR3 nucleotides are TGTGCCAGCAGCTTAGTTACTAGCGGGAGCTCAGATACGCAGTATTTT.

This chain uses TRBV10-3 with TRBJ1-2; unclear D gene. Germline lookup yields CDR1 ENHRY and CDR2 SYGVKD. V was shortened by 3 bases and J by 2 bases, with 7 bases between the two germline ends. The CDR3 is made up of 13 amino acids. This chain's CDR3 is CAISESENYGYTF. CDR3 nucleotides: TGTGCCATCAGTGAAAGTGAAAACTATGGCTACACCTTC.

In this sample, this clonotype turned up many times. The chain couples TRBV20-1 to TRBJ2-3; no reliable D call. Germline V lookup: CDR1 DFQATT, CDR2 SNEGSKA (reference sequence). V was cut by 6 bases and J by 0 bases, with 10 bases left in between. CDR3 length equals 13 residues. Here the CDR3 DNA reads TGCAGTGCCCGGCAAGCTAGCACAGATACGCAGTATTTT. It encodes CSARQASTDTQYF.

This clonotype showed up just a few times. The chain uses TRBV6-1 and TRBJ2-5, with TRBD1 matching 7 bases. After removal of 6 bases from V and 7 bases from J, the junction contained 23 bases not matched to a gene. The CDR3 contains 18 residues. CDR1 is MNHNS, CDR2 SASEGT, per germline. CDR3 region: CASSPSGSGTAVFGTQYF. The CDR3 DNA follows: TGTGCCAGCAGCCCAAGTGGATCCGGGACAGCCGTTTTTGGGACCCAGTACTTC.

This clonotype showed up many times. The CDR3 DNA sequence: TGTGCCAGCAGCCTAGCACTCTCCTACGAGCAGTACTTC. It translates to CASSLALSYEQYF. This rearrangement joins TRBV4-2 to TRBJ2-7; D not certain. The CDR3 extends over 13 amino acids. V was pared by 4 bases and J by 0 bases, with 7 bases between. Germline V lookup: CDR1 LGHNA, CDR2 YNFKEQ.

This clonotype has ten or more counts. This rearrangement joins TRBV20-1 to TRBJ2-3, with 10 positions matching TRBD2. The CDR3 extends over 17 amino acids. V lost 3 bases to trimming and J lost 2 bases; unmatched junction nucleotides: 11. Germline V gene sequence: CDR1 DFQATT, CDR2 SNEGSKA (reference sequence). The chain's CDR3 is CSASLWASGGDTDTQYF. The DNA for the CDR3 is TGCAGTGCTAGCCTTTGGGCTAGCGGGGGAGACACAGATACGCAGTATTTT.

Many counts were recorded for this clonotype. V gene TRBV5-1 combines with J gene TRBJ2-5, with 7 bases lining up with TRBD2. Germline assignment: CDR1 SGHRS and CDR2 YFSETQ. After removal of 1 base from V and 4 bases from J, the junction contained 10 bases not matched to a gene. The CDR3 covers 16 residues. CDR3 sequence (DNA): TGCGCCAGCAGCTTGAAGTCCGGGACTACCTCAGAGACCCAGTACTTC. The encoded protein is CASSLKSGTTSETQYF.

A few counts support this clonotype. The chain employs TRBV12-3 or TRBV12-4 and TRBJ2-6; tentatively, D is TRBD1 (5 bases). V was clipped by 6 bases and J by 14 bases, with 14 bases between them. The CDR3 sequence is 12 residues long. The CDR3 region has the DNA TGTGCCAGCAGCCAACAGGCTTCCCTCCTGACTTTC. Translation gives CASSQQASLLTF.

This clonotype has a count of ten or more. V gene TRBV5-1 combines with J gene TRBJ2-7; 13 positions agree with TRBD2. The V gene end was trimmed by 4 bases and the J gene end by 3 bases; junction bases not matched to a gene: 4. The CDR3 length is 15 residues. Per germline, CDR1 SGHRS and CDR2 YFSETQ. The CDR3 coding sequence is TGCGCCAGCAGCCCGGGACTAGCGGGAAACTACGAGCAGTACTTC. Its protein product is CASSPGLAGNYEQYF.

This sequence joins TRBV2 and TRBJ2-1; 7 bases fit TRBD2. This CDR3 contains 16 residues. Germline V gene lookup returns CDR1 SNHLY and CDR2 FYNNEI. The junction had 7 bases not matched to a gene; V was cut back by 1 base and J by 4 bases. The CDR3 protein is CASSEGLAGEYNEQFF. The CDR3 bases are TGTGCCAGCAGTGAAGGACTGGCGGGAGAATACAATGAGCAGTTCTTC.

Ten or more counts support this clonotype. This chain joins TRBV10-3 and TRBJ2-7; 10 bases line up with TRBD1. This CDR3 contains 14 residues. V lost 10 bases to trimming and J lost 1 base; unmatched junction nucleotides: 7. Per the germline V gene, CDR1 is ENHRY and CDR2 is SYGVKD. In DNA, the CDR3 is TGTGCCACCCGGGGACAGGGGTCATCCTACGAGCAGTACTTC. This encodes CATRGQGSSYEQYF.

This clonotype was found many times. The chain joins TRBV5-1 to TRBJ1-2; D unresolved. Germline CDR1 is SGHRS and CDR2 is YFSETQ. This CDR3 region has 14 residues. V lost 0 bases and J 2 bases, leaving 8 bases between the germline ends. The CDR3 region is CASSLVGMNYGYTF. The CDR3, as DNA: TGCGCCAGCAGCTTGGTTGGAATGAACTATGGCTACACCTTC.

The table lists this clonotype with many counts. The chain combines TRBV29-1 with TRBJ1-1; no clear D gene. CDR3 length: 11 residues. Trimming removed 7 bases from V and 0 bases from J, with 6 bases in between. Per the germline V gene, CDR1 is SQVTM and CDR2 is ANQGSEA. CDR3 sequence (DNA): TGCAGCGCGCCGCTGAACACTGAAGCTTTCTTT. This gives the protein CSAPLNTEAFF.

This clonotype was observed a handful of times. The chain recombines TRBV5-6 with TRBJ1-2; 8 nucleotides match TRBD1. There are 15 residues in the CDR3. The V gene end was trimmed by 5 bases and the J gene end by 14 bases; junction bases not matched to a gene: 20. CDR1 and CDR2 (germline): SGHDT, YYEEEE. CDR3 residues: CASRIQPTGEISYTF. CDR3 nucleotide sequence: TGTGCCAGCAGGATCCAGCCGACAGGGGAAATATCGTATACCTTC.

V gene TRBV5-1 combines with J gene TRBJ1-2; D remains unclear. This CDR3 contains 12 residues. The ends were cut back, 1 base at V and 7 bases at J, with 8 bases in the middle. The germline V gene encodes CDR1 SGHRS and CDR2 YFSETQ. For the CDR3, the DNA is TGCGCCAGCAGCTTGCCGGGGAGTGGCTACACCTTC. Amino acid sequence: CASSLPGSGYTF.

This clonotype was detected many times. The CDR3 sequence is CASSQVLQAHYNEQFF. As DNA, the CDR3 is TGCGCCAGCAGCCAAGTGCTACAGGCCCACTACAATGAGCAGTTCTTC. The V and J genes are TRBV4-1 and TRBJ2-1, with a weak D call TRBD1 (5 bases). Germline V lookup: CDR1 MGHRA, CDR2 YSYEKL. V was clipped by 1 base and J by 3 bases, with 13 bases between them. This CDR3 comprises 16 residues.

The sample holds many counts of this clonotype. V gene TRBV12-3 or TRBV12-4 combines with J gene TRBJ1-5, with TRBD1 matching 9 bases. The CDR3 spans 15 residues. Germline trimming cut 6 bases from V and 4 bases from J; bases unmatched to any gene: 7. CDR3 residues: CASSRDRDGNQPQHF. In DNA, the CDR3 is TGTGCCAGCAGCCGGGACAGGGACGGGAATCAGCCCCAGCATTTT.

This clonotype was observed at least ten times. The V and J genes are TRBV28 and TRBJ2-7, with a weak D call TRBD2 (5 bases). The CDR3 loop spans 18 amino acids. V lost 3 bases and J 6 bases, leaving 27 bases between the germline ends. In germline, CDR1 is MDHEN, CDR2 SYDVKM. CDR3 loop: CASSFSVSGVTLGSEQYF. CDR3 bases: TGTGCCAGCAGTTTTTCTGTCTCCGGGGTTACTCTGGGCTCCGAGCAGTACTTC.

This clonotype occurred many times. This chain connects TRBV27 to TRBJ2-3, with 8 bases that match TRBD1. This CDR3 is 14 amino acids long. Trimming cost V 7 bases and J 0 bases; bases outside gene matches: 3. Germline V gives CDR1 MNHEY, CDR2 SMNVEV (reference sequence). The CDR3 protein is CASTGQGSTDTQYF. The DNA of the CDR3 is TGTGCCAGCACCGGACAGGGAAGCACAGATACGCAGTATTTT.

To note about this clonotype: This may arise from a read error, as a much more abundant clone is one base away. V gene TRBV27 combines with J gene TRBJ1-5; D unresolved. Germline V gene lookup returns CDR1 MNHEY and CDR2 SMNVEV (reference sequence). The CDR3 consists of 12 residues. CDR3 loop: CANSLYGQPQHF. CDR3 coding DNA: TGTGCCAACAGTTTATATGGTCAGCCCCAGCATTTT.

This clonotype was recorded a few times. DNA for the CDR3: TGTGCCATCCAGGGGACAGGGAGTACGGCCGAGCAGTACTTC. Residues: CAIQGTGSTAEQYF. The rearrangement uses TRBV10-3 and TRBJ2-7; 9 bases are a match to TRBD1. This CDR3 has 14 residues. Germline CDR1 reads ENHRY; CDR2 reads SYGVKD. The junction had 11 bases not matched to a gene; V was cut back by 8 bases and J by 6 bases.

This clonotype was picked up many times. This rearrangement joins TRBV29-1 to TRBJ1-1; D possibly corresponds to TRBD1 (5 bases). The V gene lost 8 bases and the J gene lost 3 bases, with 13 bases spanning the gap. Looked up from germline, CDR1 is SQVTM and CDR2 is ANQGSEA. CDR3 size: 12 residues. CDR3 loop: CSRGGVDTEAFF. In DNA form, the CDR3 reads TGCAGCCGCGGGGGGGTGGACACTGAAGCTTTCTTT. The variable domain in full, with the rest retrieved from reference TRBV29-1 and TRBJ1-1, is SAVISQKPSRDICQRGTSLTIQCQVDSQVTMMFWYRQQPGQSLTLIATANQGSEATYESGFVIDKFPISRPNLTFSTLTVSNMSPEDSSIYLCSRGGVDTEAFFGQGTRLTVV.

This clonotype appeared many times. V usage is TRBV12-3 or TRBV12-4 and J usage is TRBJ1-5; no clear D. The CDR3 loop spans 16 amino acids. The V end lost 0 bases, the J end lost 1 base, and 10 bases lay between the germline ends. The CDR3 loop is CASSLALGMSNQPQHF. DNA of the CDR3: TGTGCCAGCAGTTTAGCACTAGGGATGAGCAATCAGCCCCAGCATTTT.

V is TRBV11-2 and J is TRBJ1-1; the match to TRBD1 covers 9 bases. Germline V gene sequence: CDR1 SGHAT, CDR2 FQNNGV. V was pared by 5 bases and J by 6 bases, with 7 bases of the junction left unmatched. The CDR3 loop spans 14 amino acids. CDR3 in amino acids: CASSQQGARAEAFF. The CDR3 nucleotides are TGTGCCAGCAGCCAACAGGGGGCAAGAGCTGAAGCTTTCTTT.

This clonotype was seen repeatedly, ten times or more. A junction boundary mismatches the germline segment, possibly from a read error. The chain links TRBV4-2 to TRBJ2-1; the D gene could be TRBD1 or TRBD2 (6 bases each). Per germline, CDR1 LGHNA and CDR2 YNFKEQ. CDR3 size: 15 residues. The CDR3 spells CASSQEGGSYNEQFF. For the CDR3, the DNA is TGTGCCAGCAGCCAAGAGGGGGGCTCCTATAATGAGCAGTTCTTC.

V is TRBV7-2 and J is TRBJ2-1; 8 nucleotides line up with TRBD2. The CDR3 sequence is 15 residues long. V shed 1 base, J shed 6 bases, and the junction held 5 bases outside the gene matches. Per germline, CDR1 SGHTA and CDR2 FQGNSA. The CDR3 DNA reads TGTGCCAGCAGCTTAGAGTACGGGGGGGTCAATGAGCAGTTCTTC. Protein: CASSLEYGGVNEQFF.

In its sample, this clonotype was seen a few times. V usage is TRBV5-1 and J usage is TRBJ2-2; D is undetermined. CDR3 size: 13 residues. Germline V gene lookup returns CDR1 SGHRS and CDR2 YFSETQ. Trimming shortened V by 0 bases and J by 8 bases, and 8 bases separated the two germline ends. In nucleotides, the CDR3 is TGCGCCAGCAGCTTGGACGTTGTTGGGGAGCTGTTTTTT. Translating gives CASSLDVVGELFF.